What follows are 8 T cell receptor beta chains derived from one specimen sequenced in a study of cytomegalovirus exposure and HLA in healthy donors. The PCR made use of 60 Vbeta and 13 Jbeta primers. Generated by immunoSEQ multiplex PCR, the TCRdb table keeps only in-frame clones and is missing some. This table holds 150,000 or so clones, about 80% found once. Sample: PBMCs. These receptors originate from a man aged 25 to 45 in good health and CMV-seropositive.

The CDR3 protein is CASSLLGQGPYEQYF. CDR3 DNA: TGTGCCAGCAGCTTACTGGGACAGGGACCCTACGAGCAGTACTTC. The chain combines TRBV7-9 with TRBJ2-7; 9 bases are a match to TRBD1. The germline V gene has CDR1 SEHNR and CDR2 FQNEAQ (reference sequence). This CDR3 has 15 amino acids. The V gene end was trimmed by 2 bases and the J gene end by 2 bases; junction bases not matched to a gene: 4.

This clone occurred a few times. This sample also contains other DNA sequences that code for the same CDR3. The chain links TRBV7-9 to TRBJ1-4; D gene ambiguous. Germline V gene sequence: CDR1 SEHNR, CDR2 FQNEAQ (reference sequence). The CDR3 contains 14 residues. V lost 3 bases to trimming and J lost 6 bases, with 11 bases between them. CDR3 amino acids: CASSLRREDEKLFF. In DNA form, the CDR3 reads TGTGCCAGCAGCTTGAGGCGGGAAGATGAAAAACTGTTTTTT.

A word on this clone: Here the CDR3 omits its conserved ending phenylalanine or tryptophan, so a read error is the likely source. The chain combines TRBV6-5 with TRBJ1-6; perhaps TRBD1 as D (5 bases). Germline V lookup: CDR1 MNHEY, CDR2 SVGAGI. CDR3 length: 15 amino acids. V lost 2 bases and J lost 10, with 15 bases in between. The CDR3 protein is CASSYTQGASSPLHL. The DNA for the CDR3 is TGTGCCAGCAGTTACACCCAGGGTGCCAGCTCACCCCTCCACCTT.

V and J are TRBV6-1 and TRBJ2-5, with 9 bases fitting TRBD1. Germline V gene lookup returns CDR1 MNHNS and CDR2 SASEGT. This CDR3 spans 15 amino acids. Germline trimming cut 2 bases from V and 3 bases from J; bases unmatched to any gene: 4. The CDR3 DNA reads TGTGCCAGCAGTGAATCGGGACAGGGAAAAGAGACCCAGTACTTC. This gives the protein CASSESGQGKETQYF.

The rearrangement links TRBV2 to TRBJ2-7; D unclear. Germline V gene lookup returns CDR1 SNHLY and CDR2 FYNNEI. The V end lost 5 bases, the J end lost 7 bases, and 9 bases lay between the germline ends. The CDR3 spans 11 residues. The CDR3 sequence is CASSSRVEQYF. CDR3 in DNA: TGTGCCAGCAGTTCTCGAGTGGAGCAGTACTTC. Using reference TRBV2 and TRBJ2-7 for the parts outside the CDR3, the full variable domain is EPEVTQTPSHQVTQMGQEVILRCVPISNHLYFYWYRQILGQKVEFLVSFYNNEISEKSEIFDDQFSVERPDGSNFTLKIRSTKLEDSAMYFCASSSRVEQYFGPGTRLTVT.

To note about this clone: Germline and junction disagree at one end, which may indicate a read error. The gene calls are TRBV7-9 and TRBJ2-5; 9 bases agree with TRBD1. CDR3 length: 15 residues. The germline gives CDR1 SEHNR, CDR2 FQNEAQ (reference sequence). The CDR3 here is CSSSSQQGAAETQYF. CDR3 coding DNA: TGTTCCAGCAGCTCGCAACAGGGGGCCGCAGAGACCCAGTACTTC.

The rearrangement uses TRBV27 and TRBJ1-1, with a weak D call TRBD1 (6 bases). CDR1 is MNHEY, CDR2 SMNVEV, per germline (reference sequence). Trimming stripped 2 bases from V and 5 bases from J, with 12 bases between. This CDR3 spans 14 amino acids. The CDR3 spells CASSLRGRGTEAFF. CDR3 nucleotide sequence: TGTGCCAGCAGTTTACGCGGGAGGGGGACTGAAGCTTTCTTT.

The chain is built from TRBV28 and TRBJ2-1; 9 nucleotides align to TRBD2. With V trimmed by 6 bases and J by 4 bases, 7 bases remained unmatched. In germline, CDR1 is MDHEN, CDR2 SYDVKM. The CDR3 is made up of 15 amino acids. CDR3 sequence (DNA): TGTGCCAGCAGCCCGACTAGCGGAGGGTACAATGAGCAGTTCTTC. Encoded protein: CASSPTSGGYNEQFF. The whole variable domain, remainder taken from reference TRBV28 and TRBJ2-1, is DVKVTQSSRYLVKRTGEKVFLECVQDMDHENMFWYRQDPGLGLRLIYFSYDVKMKEKGDIPEGYSVSREKKERFSLILESASTNQTSMYLCASSPTSGGYNEQFFGPGTRLTVL.